These 30 T cell receptor beta chains were sequenced from one sample in a study of cytomegalovirus exposure and HLA in healthy donors listed by TCRdb under 2017. Library construction relied on the immunoSEQ multiplex PCR assay. For the multiplex PCR, a mixture combining 60 forward primers for TCR Vbeta segments and 13 reverse primers for TCR Jbeta segments was used. TCRdb took over this immuneACCESS table, retaining in-frame rearrangements with V and J assigned. Such tables are incomplete; in checked studies, under half of the missing clones stem from an unresolved V gene, and the remainder is unexplained. The sample table records about 110,000 clones. In total, the top ten clones hold around 7% of the sample. The specimen was PBMCs. These receptors originate from a man aged 35-49 years in good health and CMV-seropositive.

The chain recombines TRBV5-4 with TRBJ2-7; 9 bases fit TRBD1. The CDR3 runs 15 residues. The trim removed 4 bases at V and 2 bases at J, leaving 7 bases unmatched. Looked up from germline, CDR1 is SGHNT and CDR2 is YYREEE (reference sequence). CDR3 in DNA: TGTGCCAGCAGCCTTGGACAGGGGACTACCTACGAGCAGTACTTC. This sequence encodes CASSLGQGTTYEQYF.

The chain combines TRBV7-9 with TRBJ2-7; the D is unclear. Trimming took 5 bases from V and 2 from J, leaving 13 bases between them. CDR1 is SEHNR, CDR2 FQNEAQ, per germline (reference sequence). This CDR3 comprises 14 residues. The CDR3 spells CASSPAPGPYEQYF. The CDR3 DNA is TGTGCCAGCAGCCCCGCTCCGGGTCCCTACGAGCAGTACTTC.

The chain is built from TRBV27 and TRBJ1-3, with 7 nucleotides matching TRBD1. The CDR3 totals 15 residues. V shed 9 bases and J 2 bases; nucleotides not matched to a gene: 10. Germline V CDR1 and CDR2: MNHEY, SMNVEV (reference sequence). The CDR3 loop reads CASHAGGGAGNTIYF. The CDR3 DNA is TGTGCCAGTCATGCCGGAGGGGGCGCTGGAAACACCATATATTTT.

The chain couples TRBV27 to TRBJ2-7; D is perhaps TRBD1 (5 bases). Germline V gene lookup returns CDR1 MNHEY and CDR2 SMNVEV (reference sequence). The CDR3 totals 11 residues. The ends were cut back, 10 bases at V and 6 bases at J, with 13 bases in the middle. The CDR3 region is CATWGSAEQYF. The CDR3 DNA reads as TGTGCCACCTGGGGCTCTGCCGAGCAGTACTTC.

The J gene is TRBJ2-2, the V gene TRBV10-2; D is possibly TRBD1 (5 bases). Germline V gives CDR1 WSHSY, CDR2 SAAADI. Deletions cut 1 base from V and 4 bases from J, with 7 bases between. This CDR3 region has 14 residues. CDR3 sequence (DNA): TGCGCCAGCAGTGAGTTAGGGGCCACCGGGGAGCTGTTTTTT. Amino acids: CASSELGATGELFF.

V usage is TRBV16 and J usage is TRBJ2-7; 12 bases are a match to TRBD2. This CDR3 contains 15 residues. The germline CDR1 and CDR2 sequences are KGHSY and FQNENV. V was pared by 6 bases and J by 4 bases, with 7 bases of the junction left unmatched. CDR3 residues: CASRLGTSGWYEQYF. CDR3 bases: TGTGCCAGCAGACTTGGGACTAGCGGGTGGTACGAGCAGTACTTC.

The J gene is TRBJ1-2, the V gene TRBV5-3, with a possible D match to TRBD1 (5 bases). TRBV5-3 is an ORF; its function is uncertain. The CDR3 extends over 14 amino acids. The germline V and J ends were trimmed by 4 bases and 4 bases, with 14 bases remaining between them. This chain's CDR3 is CARSPFRVTYGYTF. CDR3 DNA: TGTGCCAGAAGCCCCTTCAGGGTTACCTATGGCTACACCTTC.

The CDR3: CASSSGQRYGYTF. CDR3 in DNA: TGTGCCAGCAGTTCGGGACAGCGATATGGCTACACCTTC. The rearrangement uses TRBV28 and TRBJ1-2; TRBD1 aligns across 7 bases. The germline CDR1 and CDR2 sequences are MDHEN and SYDVKM. J was trimmed by 5 bases and V by 4 bases; bases with no gene match: 4. The CDR3 sequence is 13 residues long.

This chain connects TRBV19 to TRBJ2-3, with D perhaps TRBD1 (6 bases). The ends were cut back, 5 bases at V and 0 bases at J, with 18 bases in the middle. Germline CDR1 LNHDA, CDR2 SQIVND (reference sequence). The CDR3 length is 17 residues. CDR3 loop: CASSGSSGTLSTDTQYF. CDR3 nucleotides: TGTGCCAGTAGTGGAAGCTCCGGGACACTTAGCACAGATACGCAGTATTTT. Looking up the rest from reference TRBV19 and TRBJ2-3 gives the full variable domain: DGGITQSPKYLFRKEGQNVTLSCEQNLNHDAMYWYRQDPGQGLRLIYYSQIVNDFQKGDIAEGYSVSREKKESFPLTVTSAQKNPTAFYLCASSGSSGTLSTDTQYFGPGTRLTVL.

The chain is built from TRBV7-8 and TRBJ2-5; 10 nucleotides align to TRBD1. The length of the CDR3 is 16 residues. Germline V gene lookup returns CDR1 SGHVS and CDR2 FQNEAQ. After removal of 5 bases from V and 5 bases from J, the junction contained 11 bases not matched to a gene. CDR3 region: CASSPGDRGRMETQYF. CDR3 DNA sequence: TGTGCCAGCAGCCCAGGAGACAGGGGGCGCATGGAGACCCAGTACTTC.

The chain couples TRBV9 to TRBJ1-4, with D perhaps matching TRBD1 (5 bases). Between the trimmed V and J ends, which lost 2 bases and 12 bases, there was a span of 20 bases. The germline V gene encodes CDR1 SGDLS and CDR2 YYNGEE. This CDR3 spans 15 amino acids. The CDR3 sequence: CASSVRGTPGGELFF. CDR3 in DNA: TGTGCCAGCAGCGTCCGGGGGACTCCAGGTGGGGAACTGTTTTTT.

This chain joins TRBV28 and TRBJ1-2; D may be TRBD1 (5 bases). The CDR3 sequence is 13 residues long. The V gene lost 8 bases and the J gene lost 8 bases, with 18 bases spanning the gap. Germline V gives CDR1 MDHEN, CDR2 SYDVKM. The DNA of the CDR3 is TGTGCCAGCGGACCTGGAGGGACGTGGGGCTACACCTTC. Translating it yields CASGPGGTWGYTF.

The chain uses TRBV10-2 and TRBJ1-4, with a possible D match to TRBD1 (6 bases). V gave up 6 bases and J gave up 7 bases, with 15 bases separating them. The CDR3 consists of 14 residues. Germline V gene sequence: CDR1 WSHSY, CDR2 SAAADI. CDR3 nucleotides: TGCGCCAGCAGCCTAGGGGGGGAAACTGAAAAACTGTTTTTT. Translated: CASSLGGETEKLFF.

The chain uses TRBV27 and TRBJ2-5; D gene unclear. Germline V gene sequence: CDR1 MNHEY, CDR2 SMNVEV (reference sequence). The CDR3 consists of 14 residues. The V end was cut by 6 bases, the J end by 5 bases, with 16 bases between. The CDR3 protein is CASSPLTSQETQYF. CDR3 bases: TGTGCCAGCAGCCCGTTAACCTCGCAGGAGACCCAGTACTTC.

This chain links TRBV5-6 with TRBJ2-3; D not resolved. CDR1 SGHDT and CDR2 YYEEEE come from the germline V gene. The CDR3 has 12 amino acids. V was cut by 0 bases and J by 7 bases, with 6 bases left in between. The CDR3 reads CASSLGLNTQYF. The DNA for the CDR3 is TGTGCCAGCAGCTTGGGGCTTAATACGCAGTATTTT.

The chain has TRBV5-6 and TRBJ1-3; no clear D. With 2 bases removed from V and 7 bases from J, the gap between germline ends came to 16 bases. CDR1 is SGHDT and CDR2 is YYEEEE in the germline V gene. This CDR3 contains 15 residues. CDR3 in DNA: TGTGCCAGCAGCTTTCGACCTCACGGCGGTAACACCATATATTTT. Translated: CASSFRPHGGNTIYF.

The gene calls are TRBV30 and TRBJ2-2, with D perhaps TRBD2 (5 bases). CDR1 is GTSNPN, CDR2 SVGIG, per germline (reference sequence). V was clipped by 4 bases and J by 3 bases, with 12 bases between them. The CDR3 spans 14 residues. The CDR3 spells CAWNRGSDTGELFF. The CDR3 bases are TGTGCCTGGAACAGAGGGTCAGACACCGGGGAGCTGTTTTTT. The full variable domain, rest sourced from reference TRBV30 and TRBJ2-2, is SQTIHQWPATLVQPVGSPLSLECTVEGTSNPNLYWYRQAAGRGLQLLFYSVGIGQISSEVPQNLSASRPQDRQFILSSKKLLLSDSGFYLCAWNRGSDTGELFFGEGSRLTVL.

The V call is TRBV7-8, the J call TRBJ2-3; TRBD2 might be the D (6 bases). V lost 5 bases, J lost 0 bases, and 12 bases lay in between. CDR1 and CDR2 (germline): SGHVS, FQNEAQ. This CDR3 has 15 amino acids. The CDR3 spells CASSPSGTSTDTQYF. CDR3 in DNA: TGTGCCAGCAGCCCATCCGGGACTAGCACAGATACGCAGTATTTT.

The chain carries TRBV5-1 and TRBJ1-1, with 7 bases identical to TRBD1. The ends lost 5 bases at V and 4 bases at J; junction bases unmatched: 5. This CDR3 contains 13 residues. CDR1 is SGHRS, CDR2 YFSETQ, per germline. CDR3 region: CASRSTGITEAFF. The CDR3 coding sequence is TGCGCCAGCAGATCGACAGGGATCACTGAAGCTTTCTTT.

The gene calls are TRBV9 and TRBJ2-5; TRBD2 is a possible D gene (7 bases). This CDR3 contains 13 residues. The V end was cut by 7 bases, the J end by 4 bases, with 14 bases between. The germline gives CDR1 SGDLS, CDR2 YYNGEE. CDR3 DNA sequence: TGTGCCAGCGCCCCTAGGGGGGGAGAGACCCAGTACTTC. Its protein is CASAPRGGETQYF.

The genes are TRBV19 and TRBJ1-2, with 9 bases identical to TRBD1. Germline CDR1 is LNHDA and CDR2 is SQIVND (reference sequence). The CDR3 consists of 14 residues. Germline trimming cut 5 bases from V and 7 bases from J; bases unmatched to any gene: 8. The chain's CDR3 is CASSPRQGVGGYTF. DNA of the CDR3: TGTGCCAGTAGTCCCAGACAGGGGGTCGGTGGCTACACCTTC.

The chain combines TRBV5-4 with TRBJ2-5; TRBD2 matches 10 bases. V lost 2 bases, J lost 4 bases, and 5 bases stayed unmatched. This CDR3 has 15 residues. Looked up from germline, CDR1 is SGHNT and CDR2 is YYREEE (reference sequence). The CDR3 loop is CASSFQLAGLETQYF. CDR3 DNA sequence: TGTGCCAGCAGCTTCCAACTAGCGGGACTAGAGACCCAGTACTTC.

The chain carries TRBV5-4 and TRBJ2-2; TRBD1 agrees at 10 bases. With 3 bases clipped from V and 7 bases from J, the junction kept 6 bases outside the gene matches. The CDR3 extends over 15 amino acids. From germline, CDR1 is SGHNT and CDR2 YYREEE (reference sequence). The CDR3 DNA sequence: TGTGCCAGCAGCTCGGGACAGGGGTCTGGCGGGGAGCTGTTTTTT. It encodes CASSSGQGSGGELFF.

In DNA form, the CDR3 reads TGTGCCAGCAGCCTAACGATGACCGGGACTAGCGGGAGTAGGTACGAGCAGTACTTC. Translation: CASSLTMTGTSGSRYEQYF. The rearrangement joins TRBV7-2 to TRBJ2-5; TRBD2 matches at 14 bases. The J call is uncertain, as TRBJ2-7 better fits the DNA end. The CDR3 covers 19 residues. CDR1 is SGHTA and CDR2 is FQGNSA in the germline V gene.

The chain links TRBV28 to TRBJ2-3, with a tentative D call TRBD1 (5 bases). Deletions cut 8 bases from V and 0 bases from J, with 12 bases between. The CDR3 has 14 amino acids. Germline V CDR1 and CDR2: MDHEN, SYDVKM. CDR3 protein: CASHLGLSTDTQYF. CDR3 in DNA: TGTGCCAGCCACCTGGGGCTCAGCACAGATACGCAGTATTTT. The full variable domain, in which reference TRBV28 and TRBJ2-3 provide the parts outside the CDR3, is DVKVTQSSRYLVKRTGEKVFLECVQDMDHENMFWYRQDPGLGLRLIYFSYDVKMKEKGDIPEGYSVSREKKERFSLILESASTNQTSMYLCASHLGLSTDTQYFGPGTRLTVL.

J is TRBJ2-7 and V is TRBV4-2, with TRBD2 identical over 13 bases. The CDR3 has 16 residues. The J segment lost 4 bases and the V segment lost 4 bases, leaving 7 bases of the junction unmatched. Per the germline V gene, CDR1 is LGHNA and CDR2 is YNFKEQ. The CDR3 DNA reads TGTGCCAGCAGCCTGGGAATACTAGCGGGAGGGTACGAGCAGTACTTC. It codes for CASSLGILAGGYEQYF.

This chain joins TRBV4-1 and TRBJ2-3; a weak D match, TRBD2 (5 bases). CDR1 is MGHRA, CDR2 YSYEKL, per germline. V was pared by 7 bases and J by 0 bases, with 14 bases between. The CDR3 totals 15 residues. The CDR3 DNA sequence: TGCGCCAGCACTCTAGGACTGAGTAGCACAGATACGCAGTATTTT. It is translated as CASTLGLSSTDTQYF.

J is TRBJ2-3 and V is TRBV11-3, with 9 bases fitting TRBD1. Germline-derived CDR1 and CDR2 are SGHNT and YENEEA. V dropped 5 bases and J dropped 2; count of bases not matched to a gene: 11. This CDR3 region has 17 residues. The CDR3 region has the DNA TGTGCCAGCAGCGGGGGGGGACAGGGTGCTACCACAGATACGCAGTATTTT. Protein product: CASSGGGQGATTDTQYF.

The chain is built from TRBV4-1 and TRBJ2-5; 13 nucleotides match TRBD2. CDR1 is MGHRA and CDR2 is YSYEKL in the germline V gene. This CDR3 region has 15 residues. Unmatched junction bases numbered 1, after V lost 1 base and J lost 5 bases. This CDR3 reads CASSQAGLAGETQYF. The CDR3 coding sequence is TGCGCCAGCAGCCAAGCGGGACTAGCGGGGGAGACCCAGTACTTC.

The genes are TRBV18 and TRBJ2-4; D remains unclear. Germline lookup yields CDR1 KGHSH and CDR2 LQKENI. V was shortened by 2 bases and J by 3 bases, with 14 bases between the two germline ends. The CDR3 is 16 amino acids. CDR3 nucleotides: TGTGCCAGCTCACCATTTTCGGAGAGTGGCAAAAACATTCAGTACTTC. Translated, it gives CASSPFSESGKNIQYF.